This TCR beta chain stems from a study of T cells in narcolepsy. Trimming pared 2 bases from V and 7 bases from J, leaving 11 bases between. The germline gives CDR1 MDHEN, CDR2 SYDVKM. The CDR3 is 13 residues long. Turning to this clone: Antigen specificity is unknown.

Overall study results and limits: Autoreactive HCRT-specific and TRIB2-specific clonotypes were marked in same-patient CSF-versus-blood CD4+ comparisons.

This table comes from immunoSEQ multiplex PCR, and its TCRdb copy is limited to in-frame clones, with some not included. Here the sample spans fewer than 25,000 clones, approximately 82% being singletons. Sequenced: memory (CD45RA-) CD4+ T cells from blood. The receptor comes from a human donor in good health. This rearrangement joins TRBV28 to TRBJ1-2, with D uncertain. CDR3 sequence: CASSLGLGIGYTF. For the CDR3, the DNA is TGTGCCAGCAGTTTAGGTTTAGGGATTGGCTACACCTTC.